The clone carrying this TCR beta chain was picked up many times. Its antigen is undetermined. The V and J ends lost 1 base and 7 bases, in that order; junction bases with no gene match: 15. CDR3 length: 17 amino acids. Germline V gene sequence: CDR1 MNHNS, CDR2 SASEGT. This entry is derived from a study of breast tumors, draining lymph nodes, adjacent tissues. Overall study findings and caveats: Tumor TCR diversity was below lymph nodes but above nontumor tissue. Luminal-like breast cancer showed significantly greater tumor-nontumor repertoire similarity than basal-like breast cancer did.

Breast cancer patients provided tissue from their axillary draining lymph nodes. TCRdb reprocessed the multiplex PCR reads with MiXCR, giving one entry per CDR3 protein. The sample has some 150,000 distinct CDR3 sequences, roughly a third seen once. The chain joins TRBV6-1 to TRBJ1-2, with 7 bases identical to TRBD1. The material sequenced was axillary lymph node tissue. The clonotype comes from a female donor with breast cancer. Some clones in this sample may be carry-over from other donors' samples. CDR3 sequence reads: CASSEEAWDRVYGGYTF. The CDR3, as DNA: TGTGCCAGCAGTGAAGAGGCATGGGACAGAGTATATGGTGGCTACACCTTC.